The T cell receptor beta chain under discussion was sequenced for a study of response to subunit inactivated influenza vaccine. Study-level findings and limits: Every seasonal influenza vaccination brings in few new T cells, the authors suggested.

The CDR3 is 13 residues long. Germline lookup yields CDR1 MDHEN and CDR2 SYDVKM. The V end was cut by 3 bases, the J end by 6 bases, with 10 bases between. This clonotype was seen ten or more times. Antigen unknown. TCRdb recomputed calls from the RT-PCR reads with MiXCR, one row per CDR3 protein. The sample lists around 540,000 distinct CDR3 sequences; 12% were seen once. The chain recombines TRBV28 with TRBJ2-3, with a tentative D call TRBD2 (5 bases). The sequence was obtained from a man aged 45 to 65 who received an inactivated influenza vaccine. The source material was PBMCs from blood, sampled on the day of vaccination. The chain's CDR3 is CASSFPRGDTQYF. The CDR3 nucleotides are TGTGCCAGCAGTTTCCCCCGCGGGGATACGCAGTATTTT.